These 24 T cell receptor beta chains came from one sample sequenced in a study of radiotherapy plus CTLA-4 blockade in lung cancer. Sequencing used immunoSEQ multiplex PCR; TCRdb keeps in-frame clones, though not all of them. The sample lists 55,000 to 75,000 clones; about 72% were seen once. The material sequenced was peripheral blood, taken from a patient treated with radiotherapy plus ipilimumab. These receptors all stem from a human donor with non-small cell lung cancer whose response to radiotherapy plus ipilimumab could not be evaluated. Some clones in this sample may be carry-over from other donors' samples.

The chain combines TRBV9 with TRBJ2-3; 8 bases map to TRBD1. The junction had 6 bases not matched to a gene; V was cut back by 5 bases and J by 1 base. The V gene's germline CDR1 is SGDLS and CDR2 YYNGEE. The CDR3 extends over 15 amino acids. Written as DNA, the CDR3 is TGTGCCAGCAGTCTACAGGGGGATGGCACAGATACGCAGTATTTT. Translating gives CASSLQGDGTDTQYF.

The rearrangement joins TRBV5-6 to TRBJ2-5, with 8 bases matching TRBD1. The ends lost 5 bases at V and 3 bases at J; junction bases unmatched: 6. Germline V gene data show CDR1 as SGHDT and CDR2 as YYEEEE. This CDR3 region has 14 residues. The CDR3 loop reads CASSSTGAEETQYF. CDR3 DNA sequence: TGTGCCAGCAGTTCGACAGGGGCCGAAGAGACCCAGTACTTC. Full variable domain (missing parts from reference TRBV5-6 and TRBJ2-5): DAGVTQSPTHLIKTRGQQVTLRCSPKSGHDTVSWYQQALGQGPQFIFQYYEEEERQRGNFPDRFSGHQFPNYSSELNVNALLLGDSALYLCASSSTGAEETQYFGPGTRLLVL.

This clone was observed a few times. This chain links TRBV27 with TRBJ1-6, with D unclear. This CDR3 has 16 amino acids. The V end was cut by 0 bases, the J end by 7 bases, with 13 bases between. Germline assignment: CDR1 MNHEY and CDR2 SMNVEV (reference sequence). The DNA for the CDR3 is TGTGCCAGCAGTTTATCGAGGGAGGCGAGGAATTCACCCCTCCACTTT. It specifies CASSLSREARNSPLHF.

This clone has just one count. For the CDR3, the DNA is TGTGCCAGCAGTGCAAGTCGGGGAAACACCATATATTTT. Amino acid sequence: CASSASRGNTIYF. The chain joins TRBV6-5 to TRBJ1-3; D not resolved. Trimming shortened V by 5 bases and J by 4 bases, and 9 bases separated the two germline ends. The CDR3 has 13 amino acids. The V gene's germline CDR1 is MNHEY and CDR2 SVGAGI.

The V gene is TRBV18, the J gene TRBJ2-5; 13 bases are a match to TRBD2. Germline trimming cut 2 bases from V and 4 bases from J; bases unmatched to any gene: 1. The length of the CDR3 is 15 residues. The germline CDR1 and CDR2 sequences are KGHSH and LQKENI. CDR3 bases: TGTGCCAGCTCACCAAGGACTAGCGGGGGAGAGACCCAGTACTTC. It is translated as CASSPRTSGGETQYF. The full variable domain, its missing parts supplied by reference TRBV18 and TRBJ2-5, is NAGVMQNPRHLVRRRGQEARLRCSPMKGHSHVYWYRQLPEEGLKFMVYLQKENIIDESGMPKERFSAEFPKEGPSILRIQQVVRGDSAAYFCASSPRTSGGETQYFGPGTRLLVL.

The chain recombines TRBV9 with TRBJ2-1, with D tentatively TRBD2 (6 bases). V was pared by 4 bases and J by 4 bases, with 12 bases between. The CDR3 has 14 amino acids. Germline CDR1 is SGDLS and CDR2 is YYNGEE. The CDR3 DNA is TGTGCCAGCAGCTTAAGCGGGTTTTACAATGAGCAGTTCTTC. Translation gives CASSLSGFYNEQFF. Combining the CDR3 with reference TRBV9 and TRBJ2-1 gives the whole variable domain DSGVTQTPKHLITATGQRVTLRCSPRSGDLSVYWYQQSLDQGLQFLIQYYNGEERAKGNILERFSAQQFPDLHSELNLSSLELGDSALYFCASSLSGFYNEQFFGPGTRLTVL.

The V and J genes are TRBV4-3 and TRBJ1-6; the D is unclear. Germline-derived CDR1 and CDR2 are LGHNA and YSLEER. Trimming left V 3 bases short and J 9 bases short, with 15 bases between. CDR3 length equals 15 residues. CDR3 nucleotides: TGCGCCAGCAGCCAGTCCGGGATAAAAGCTTCACCCCTCCACTTT. Translating it yields CASSQSGIKASPLHF.

The chain carries TRBV27 and TRBJ1-1; a possible D gene is TRBD1 (6 bases). This CDR3 is built from 15 residues. Trimming shortened V by 0 bases and J by 3 bases, and 11 bases separated the two germline ends. Germline V gene data show CDR1 as MNHEY and CDR2 as SMNVEV (reference sequence). CDR3 coding DNA: TGTGCCAGCAGTTTATCGGAAAACAGGGACACTGAAGCTTTCTTT. Protein: CASSLSENRDTEAFF.

This chain connects TRBV5-1 to TRBJ1-4, with a possible D match to TRBD1 (5 bases). The V gene lost 0 bases and the J gene lost 0 bases, with 9 bases spanning the gap. The length of the CDR3 is 16 residues. Germline CDR1 SGHRS, CDR2 YFSETQ. CDR3 coding DNA: TGCGCCAGCAGCTTGGTGGGGGGGGCAACTAATGAAAAACTGTTTTTT. Its translation is CASSLVGGATNEKLFF. The full variable domain, with the rest looked up from reference TRBV5-1 and TRBJ1-4, is KAGVTQTPRYLIKTRGQQVTLSCSPISGHRSVSWYQQTPGQGLQFLFEYFSETQRNKGNFPGRFSGRQFSNSRSEMNVSTLELGDSALYLCASSLVGGATNEKLFFGSGTQLSVL.

V is TRBV5-1 and J is TRBJ1-1; no definite D call. Germline CDR1 reads SGHRS; CDR2 reads YFSETQ. V lost 4 bases and J 0 bases, leaving 10 bases between the germline ends. The CDR3 totals 14 residues. The DNA for the CDR3 is TGCGCCAGCAGCCCACTAGACGTGAACACTGAAGCTTTCTTT. Residues: CASSPLDVNTEAFF.

This sequence joins TRBV4-1 and TRBJ2-1, with TRBD2 matching over 9 bases. Unmatched junction bases numbered 16, after V lost 4 bases and J lost 6 bases. The germline V gene has CDR1 MGHRA and CDR2 YSYEKL. This CDR3 has 18 amino acids. In DNA form, the CDR3 reads TGCGCCAGCAGCCTCGGGAGAGGGGTAGCGGGGGACTTCAATGAGCAGTTCTTC. This encodes CASSLGRGVAGDFNEQFF.

This chain uses TRBV9 with TRBJ1-1; possibly TRBD1 for D (5 bases). Trimming removed 6 bases at V and 0 bases at J, with 15 bases between. The CDR3 has 15 amino acids. The V gene's germline CDR1 is SGDLS and CDR2 YYNGEE. The CDR3 is CASNPLADMNTEAFF. CDR3 coding DNA: TGTGCCAGCAATCCCCTGGCGGACATGAACACTGAAGCTTTCTTT. The full variable domain, its missing parts supplied by reference TRBV9 and TRBJ1-1, is DSGVTQTPKHLITATGQRVTLRCSPRSGDLSVYWYQQSLDQGLQFLIQYYNGEERAKGNILERFSAQQFPDLHSELNLSSLELGDSALYFCASNPLADMNTEAFFGQGTRLTVV.

This sequence joins TRBV5-1 and TRBJ1-5; D is undetermined. The CDR3 runs 13 residues. Trimming removed 6 bases from V and 4 bases from J, with 11 bases in between. Germline CDR1 and CDR2: SGHRS and YFSETQ. This CDR3 reads CASKGGENQPQHF. The CDR3 nucleotides are TGCGCCAGCAAAGGCGGAGAAAATCAGCCCCAGCATTTT.

This rearrangement joins TRBV4-3 to TRBJ1-1, with a possible D match to TRBD1 (6 bases). The ends were cut back, 4 bases at V and 4 bases at J, with 22 bases in the middle. CDR1 LGHNA and CDR2 YSLEER come from the germline V gene. The CDR3 length is 17 residues. This CDR3 reads CASSLTTRQAVRTEAFF. Here the CDR3 DNA reads TGCGCCAGCAGCCTAACAACCCGACAGGCAGTTCGCACTGAAGCTTTCTTT.

This chain connects TRBV29-1 to TRBJ2-7, with 7 nucleotides matching TRBD1. The CDR3 is 13 residues long. From germline, CDR1 is SQVTM and CDR2 ANQGSEA. Losses at the gene ends were 6 bases for V and 3 bases for J; bases not matched to a gene: 8. The CDR3 spells CSVCMGQCYEQYF. DNA for the CDR3: TGCAGCGTCTGCATGGGACAGTGCTACGAGCAGTACTTC.

This chain links TRBV6-5 with TRBJ2-3; D unresolved. CDR3 length equals 16 residues. CDR1 and CDR2 from the germline V gene are MNHEY and SVGAGI. With 4 bases removed from V and 0 bases from J, the gap between germline ends came to 14 bases. CDR3: CASSSIGSKSTDTQYF. CDR3 in DNA: TGTGCCAGCAGTTCCATTGGTAGCAAAAGCACAGATACGCAGTATTTT.

The chain is built from TRBV5-1 and TRBJ2-3; the D is unclear. The V end lost 7 bases, the J end lost 0 bases, and 12 bases lay between the germline ends. CDR3 length equals 14 residues. CDR1 is SGHRS and CDR2 is YFSETQ in the germline V gene. CDR3 in DNA: TGCGCCAGCCGGCAGGTAACTAGCACAGATACGCAGTATTTT. Its translation is CASRQVTSTDTQYF.

The chain recombines TRBV27 with TRBJ2-6; tentative D call: TRBD2 (7 bases). The V and J ends lost 1 base and 0 bases respectively, with 13 bases between them. There are 18 residues in the CDR3. Germline V gene sequence: CDR1 MNHEY, CDR2 SMNVEV (reference sequence). CDR3 sequence (DNA): TGTGCCAGCAGTTTATTGGGAGGGGGGCCCTCTGGGGCCAACGTCCTGACTTTC. Protein sequence: CASSLLGGGPSGANVLTF. The variable domain in full, completed from reference TRBV27 and TRBJ2-6, reads EAQVTQNPRYLITVTGKKLTVTCSQNMNHEYMSWYRQDPGLGLRQIYYSMNVEVTDKGDVPEGYKVSRKEKRNFPLILESPSPNQTSLYFCASSLLGGGPSGANVLTFGAGSRLTVL.

V gene TRBV5-1 combines with J gene TRBJ2-1; TRBD1 aligns across 7 bases. There are 16 residues in the CDR3. Trimming removed 4 bases from V and 0 bases from J; junction bases left unmatched: 7. CDR1 is SGHRS and CDR2 is YFSETQ in the germline V gene. The CDR3 DNA sequence: TGCGCCAGCAGCCAACGTGACAGGGTCTCCTACAATGAGCAGTTCTTC. It specifies CASSQRDRVSYNEQFF.

The J gene is TRBJ2-7, the V gene TRBV19, with TRBD1 as a possible D gene (6 bases). CDR1 is LNHDA and CDR2 is SQIVND in the germline V gene (reference sequence). V was shortened by 5 bases and J by 2 bases, with 13 bases between the two germline ends. This CDR3 is built from 14 residues. This chain's CDR3 is CASSSVTGPYEQYF. The CDR3 DNA is TGTGCCAGTAGTTCTGTCACAGGGCCCTACGAGCAGTACTTC. Full variable domain (remainder filled in from reference TRBV19 and TRBJ2-7): DGGITQSPKYLFRKEGQNVTLSCEQNLNHDAMYWYRQDPGQGLRLIYYSQIVNDFQKGDIAEGYSVSREKKESFPLTVTSAQKNPTAFYLCASSSVTGPYEQYFGPGTRLTVT.

The count of this clone is one. The gene calls are TRBV2 and TRBJ1-5; D perhaps matches TRBD1 (5 bases). V was trimmed by 0 bases and J by 2 bases, leaving 17 bases between them. Germline assignment: CDR1 SNHLY and CDR2 FYNNEI. The CDR3 runs 18 residues. DNA of the CDR3: TGTGCCAGCAGTGAAGCGGGACTGCTCCCAAGGGGCAATCAGCCCCAGCATTTT. Its translation is CASSEAGLLPRGNQPQHF. Drawing the rest from reference TRBV2 and TRBJ1-5, the complete variable domain is EPEVTQTPSHQVTQMGQEVILRCVPISNHLYFYWYRQILGQKVEFLVSFYNNEISEKSEIFDDQFSVERPDGSNFTLKIRSTKLEDSAMYFCASSEAGLLPRGNQPQHFGDGTRLSIL.

The chain is built from TRBV6-4 and TRBJ2-2; tentative D call: TRBD1 (5 bases). Deletions cut 1 base from V and 4 bases from J, with 16 bases between. The CDR3 totals 17 residues. CDR1 is MRHNA and CDR2 is SNTAGT in the germline V gene. CDR3 sequence: CASSDYRWQGGTGELFF. The CDR3 DNA reads TGTGCCAGCAGTGACTATAGGTGGCAGGGCGGCACCGGGGAGCTGTTTTTT.

The chain employs TRBV28 and TRBJ2-5, with D tentatively TRBD1 (6 bases). The CDR3 sequence is 13 residues long. Germline V lookup: CDR1 MDHEN, CDR2 SYDVKM. Trimming shortened V by 6 bases and J by 2 bases, and 10 bases separated the two germline ends. The CDR3 DNA is TGTGCCAGCAGCCAGGGGCGGCAAGAGACCCAGTACTTC. As protein: CASSQGRQETQYF.

J is TRBJ1-3 and V is TRBV5-1; no clear D. The CDR3 is 15 residues long. The germline V and J ends were trimmed by 0 bases and 0 bases, with 7 bases remaining between them. In germline, CDR1 is SGHRS, CDR2 YFSETQ. Here the CDR3 reads CASSLVPRSGNTIYF. CDR3 DNA: TGCGCCAGCAGCTTGGTTCCGCGCTCTGGAAACACCATATATTTT. Looking up the rest from reference TRBV5-1 and TRBJ1-3 gives the full variable domain: KAGVTQTPRYLIKTRGQQVTLSCSPISGHRSVSWYQQTPGQGLQFLFEYFSETQRNKGNFPGRFSGRQFSNSRSEMNVSTLELGDSALYLCASSLVPRSGNTIYFGEGSWLTVV.